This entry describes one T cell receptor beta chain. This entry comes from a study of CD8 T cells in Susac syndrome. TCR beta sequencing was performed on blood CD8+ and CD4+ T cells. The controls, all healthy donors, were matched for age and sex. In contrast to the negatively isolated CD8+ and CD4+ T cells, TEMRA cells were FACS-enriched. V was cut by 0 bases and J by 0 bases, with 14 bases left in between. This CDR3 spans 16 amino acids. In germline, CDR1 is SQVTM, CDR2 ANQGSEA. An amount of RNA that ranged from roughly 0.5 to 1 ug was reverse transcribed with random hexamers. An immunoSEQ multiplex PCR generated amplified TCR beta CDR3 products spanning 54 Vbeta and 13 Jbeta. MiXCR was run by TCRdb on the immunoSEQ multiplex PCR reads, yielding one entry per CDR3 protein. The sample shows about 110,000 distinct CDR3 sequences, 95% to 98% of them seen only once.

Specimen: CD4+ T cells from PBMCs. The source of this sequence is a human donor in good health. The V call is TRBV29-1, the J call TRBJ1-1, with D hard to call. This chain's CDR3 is CSVEELERGLNTEAFF. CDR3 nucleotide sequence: TGCAGCGTTGAAGAGCTCGAACGGGGATTGAACACTGAAGCTTTCTTT.